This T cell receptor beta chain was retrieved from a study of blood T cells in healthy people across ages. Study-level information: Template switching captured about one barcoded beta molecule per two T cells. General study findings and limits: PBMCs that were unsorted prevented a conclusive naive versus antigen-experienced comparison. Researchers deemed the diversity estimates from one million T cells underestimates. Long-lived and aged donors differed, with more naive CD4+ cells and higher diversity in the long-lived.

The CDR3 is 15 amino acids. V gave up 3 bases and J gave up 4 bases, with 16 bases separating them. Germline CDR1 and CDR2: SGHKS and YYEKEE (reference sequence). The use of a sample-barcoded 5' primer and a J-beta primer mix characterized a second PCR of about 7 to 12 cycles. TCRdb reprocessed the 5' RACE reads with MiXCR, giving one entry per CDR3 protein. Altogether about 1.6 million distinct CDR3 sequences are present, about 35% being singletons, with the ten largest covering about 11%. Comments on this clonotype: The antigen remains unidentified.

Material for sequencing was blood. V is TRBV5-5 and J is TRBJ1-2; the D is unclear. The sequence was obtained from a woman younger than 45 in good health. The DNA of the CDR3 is TGTGCCAGCAGCTCATCCCGGGATTTCACCTATGGCTACACCTTC. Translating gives CASSSSRDFTYGYTF. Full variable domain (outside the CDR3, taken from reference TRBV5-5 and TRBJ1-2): DAGVTQSPTHLIKTRGQQVTLRCSPISGHKSVSWYQQVLGQGPQFIFQYYEKEERGRGNFPDRFSARQFPNYSSELNVNALLLGDSALYLCASSSSRDFTYGYTFGSGTRLTVV.